This T cell receptor (beta chain) was recovered during a study of blood T cell repertoires in COVID-19. At the level of the study: PBMCs, B-cell-depleted T cells, or T cells were the source of the cDNA or gDNA that made up the material.

Generated by immunoSEQ multiplex PCR, the TCRdb table keeps only in-frame clones and is missing some. The top ten clones hold around 7% of a sample with roughly 92,000 clones, over 75% of them seen once. The CDR3 runs to 15 residues. Between the trimmed V and J ends, which lost 2 bases and 2 bases, there was a span of 12 bases. Germline V gives CDR1 KGHSH, CDR2 LQKENI. The genes are TRBV18 and TRBJ1-2; D call uncertain. The receptor comes from a human donor with acute or convalescent COVID-19. The donor label of this sample is uncertain. The sample consisted of peripheral blood. The CDR3 nucleotides are TGTGCCAGCTCACCAAACGGGGAATCCAACTATGGCTACACCTTC. It encodes CASSPNGESNYGYTF.